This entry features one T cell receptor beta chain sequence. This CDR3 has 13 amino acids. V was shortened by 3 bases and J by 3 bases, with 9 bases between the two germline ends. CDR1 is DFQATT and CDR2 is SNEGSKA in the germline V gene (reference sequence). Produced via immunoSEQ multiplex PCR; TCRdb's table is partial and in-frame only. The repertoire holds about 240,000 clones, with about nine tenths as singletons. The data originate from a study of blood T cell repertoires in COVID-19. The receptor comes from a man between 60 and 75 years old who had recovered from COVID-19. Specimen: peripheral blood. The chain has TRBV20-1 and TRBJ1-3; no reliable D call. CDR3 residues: CSASHGVGNTIYF. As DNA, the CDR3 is TGCAGTGCTAGTCACGGGGTTGGAAACACCATATATTTT.